Below are 28 T cell receptor beta chains sequenced from a single sample in a study of cytomegalovirus exposure and HLA in healthy donors. The PCR made use of 60 Vbeta and 13 Jbeta primers. This table comes from immunoSEQ multiplex PCR, and its TCRdb copy is limited to in-frame clones, with some not included. The data show about 130,000 clones, 75% to 80% seen once. Sequencing used PBMCs. The receptor source for this set is a woman in her fifties or sixties in good health and CMV-seronegative.

This clone was observed once. The chain uses TRBV11-2 and TRBJ2-1; 10 bases fit TRBD2. Germline V gene lookup returns CDR1 SGHAT and CDR2 FQNNGV. V lost 5 bases to trimming and J lost 2 bases; unmatched junction nucleotides: 3. CDR3 length: 15 residues. CDR3 sequence (DNA): TGTGCCAGCAGCGACGGACTAGCGGCCTACAATGAGCAGTTCTTC. This encodes CASSDGLAAYNEQFF.

The rearrangement links TRBV27 to TRBJ2-5; 11 nucleotides match TRBD2. The CDR3 has 18 residues. V was pared by 2 bases and J by 1 base, with 9 bases of the junction left unmatched. Germline lookup yields CDR1 MNHEY and CDR2 SMNVEV (reference sequence). CDR3 loop: CASSLRKLAGGLQETQYF. The CDR3 DNA reads as TGTGCCAGCAGTTTAAGGAAGCTAGCGGGAGGACTCCAAGAGACCCAGTACTTC.

In this sample, this clone turned up a few times. The chain uses TRBV19 and TRBJ2-7, with TRBD1 matching over 7 bases. The junction had 3 bases not matched to a gene; V was cut back by 4 bases and J by 0 bases. Germline-derived CDR1 and CDR2 are LNHDA and SQIVND (reference sequence). This CDR3 contains 14 residues. CDR3 in DNA: TGTGCCAGTAGTACTCGGGACAGCTCCTACGAGCAGTACTTC. As protein: CASSTRDSSYEQYF.

The V and J genes are TRBV2 and TRBJ2-7; 8 bases line up with TRBD1. CDR1 SNHLY and CDR2 FYNNEI come from the germline V gene. There are 14 residues in the CDR3. V shed 7 bases and J 5 bases; nucleotides not matched to a gene: 10. The CDR3 DNA reads TGTGCCAGCACGACGGGACAGGCAGCCCACGAGCAGTACTTC. Translation gives CASTTGQAAHEQYF.

The chain carries TRBV5-1 and TRBJ2-2; D possibly corresponds to TRBD1 (6 bases). The V end was cut by 4 bases, the J end by 4 bases, with 17 bases between. Germline V gene sequence: CDR1 SGHRS, CDR2 YFSETQ. The CDR3 sequence is 16 residues long. DNA for the CDR3: TGCGCCAGCAGCACTGACGCCGGGACACGCACCGGGGAGCTGTTTTTT. Translating it yields CASSTDAGTRTGELFF.

The V and J genes are TRBV7-2 and TRBJ2-1, with 9 nucleotides matching TRBD2. This CDR3 comprises 15 residues. Trimming at V came to 3 bases and at J to 7 bases, leaving 7 bases not matched to a gene. Germline CDR1 and CDR2: SGHTA and FQGNSA. The CDR3 here is CASSFAGGMRNEQFF. The DNA of the CDR3 is TGTGCCAGCAGCTTTGCGGGGGGGATGCGGAATGAGCAGTTCTTC.

In regard to this clone: A junction end diverges from the germline sequence, so it may reflect a read error. Other DNA sequences in this specimen translate into the identical CDR3. The chain is built from TRBV28 and TRBJ2-7; 9 bases align to TRBD1. The germline gives CDR1 MDHEN, CDR2 SYDVKM. The CDR3 loop spans 14 amino acids. The CDR3 DNA follows: TGCGCCAGCAGTTTTTACAGGGGGCCCTACGAGCAGTACTTC. As protein: CASSFYRGPYEQYF.

The chain recombines TRBV25-1 with TRBJ1-5; possibly TRBD1 for D (6 bases). The V and J ends lost 4 bases and 1 base respectively, with 14 bases between them. Germline V CDR1 and CDR2: MGHDK, SYGVNS. This CDR3 has 16 amino acids. CDR3 DNA sequence: TGTGCCAGCAGTGGCAAAGGGACATCGAGCAATCAGCCCCAGCATTTT. Its protein is CASSGKGTSSNQPQHF.

The V gene is TRBV5-1, the J gene TRBJ1-1, with a weak D call TRBD1 (6 bases). Germline V CDR1 and CDR2: SGHRS, YFSETQ. The CDR3 consists of 15 residues. V was shortened by 5 bases and J by 1 base, with 15 bases between the two germline ends. In DNA form, the CDR3 reads TGCGCCAGCAGACCTAGGACAGACCAGAACACTGAAGCTTTCTTT. Residues: CASRPRTDQNTEAFF.

This clone was seen more than once but under ten times. The rearrangement uses TRBV4-1 and TRBJ1-2; 10 positions match TRBD1. J was trimmed by 2 bases and V by 1 base; bases with no gene match: 7. The CDR3 consists of 17 residues. Germline CDR1 is MGHRA and CDR2 is YSYEKL. In DNA, the CDR3 is TGCGCCAGCAGCCAAGGACCGACAGGGGGCAAGAACTATGGCTACACCTTC. This encodes CASSQGPTGGKNYGYTF.

V usage is TRBV5-1 and J usage is TRBJ2-7, with D possibly being TRBD2 (6 bases). Deletions cut 0 bases from V and 3 bases from J, with 13 bases between. This CDR3 is 15 amino acids long. Germline-derived CDR1 and CDR2 are SGHRS and YFSETQ. The CDR3 DNA is TGCGCCAGCAGCTTGGTGGGCAGACTAGACTACGAGCAGTACTTC. It encodes CASSLVGRLDYEQYF.

Details on this clone: One end of the junction fails to match germline, which may point to a read error. This chain connects TRBV19 to TRBJ2-7; 7 bases match TRBD1. Germline V gene sequence: CDR1 LNHDA, CDR2 SQIVND (reference sequence). The CDR3 has 14 amino acids. In DNA form, the CDR3 reads TGTGCCAGTAGTATGGGGACAGCCTCCTACAAGCAGTACTTC. Protein: CASSMGTASYKQYF. The whole variable domain, filled in from reference TRBV19 and TRBJ2-7, reads DGGITQSPKYLFRKEGQNVTLSCEQNLNHDAMYWYRQDPGQGLRLIYYSQIVNDFQKGDIAEGYSVSREKKESFPLTVTSAQKNPTAFYLCASSMGTASYKQYFGPGTRLTVT.

The V and J genes are TRBV15 and TRBJ1-5; 9 nucleotides line up with TRBD1. Germline V gene lookup returns CDR1 LNHNV and CDR2 YYDKDF (reference sequence). CDR3 length: 16 residues. Trimming took 0 bases from V and 6 from J; bases not matched to a gene: 6. CDR3 bases: TGTGCCACCAGCAGAGATGGGGGACAGGGCGGTCAGCCCCAGCATTTT. Residues: CATSRDGGQGGQPQHF.

The DNA of the CDR3 is TGCGCCAGCAGCTTGGGGCGACAGAATAGAGCAGATACGCAGTATTTT. Amino acid sequence: CASSLGRQNRADTQYF. The genes are TRBV5-1 and TRBJ2-3, with TRBD1 as a possible D gene (5 bases). This CDR3 is built from 16 residues. Germline CDR1 is SGHRS and CDR2 is YFSETQ. Deletions cut 0 bases from V and 4 bases from J, with 15 bases between.

This clone turned up a few times. For the CDR3, the DNA is TGTGCCAGTACCACCCTCGGGGGGGGGCGAGCTTTCTTT. This gives the protein CASTTLGGGRAFF. This chain connects TRBV19 to TRBJ1-1; weak D call: TRBD1 (6 bases). This CDR3 is 13 amino acids long. The germline CDR1 and CDR2 sequences are LNHDA and SQIVND (reference sequence). V was trimmed by 7 bases and J by 10 bases, leaving 19 bases between them. Supplemented by reference TRBV19 and TRBJ1-1, the full variable domain reads DGGITQSPKYLFRKEGQNVTLSCEQNLNHDAMYWYRQDPGQGLRLIYYSQIVNDFQKGDIAEGYSVSREKKESFPLTVTSAQKNPTAFYLCASTTLGGGRAFFGQGTRLTVV.

The chain recombines TRBV6-1 with TRBJ2-5, with TRBD1 matching over 7 bases. This CDR3 comprises 16 residues. Per the germline V gene, CDR1 is MNHNS and CDR2 is SASEGT. Losses at the gene ends were 0 bases for V and 5 bases for J; bases not matched to a gene: 9. CDR3 bases: TGTGCCAGCAGTGAAGCCACAGGGGAAACATGGGAGACCCAGTACTTC. Translating gives CASSEATGETWETQYF.

The V gene is TRBV11-3, the J gene TRBJ1-1; no clear D gene. In germline, CDR1 is SGHNT, CDR2 YENEEA. CDR3 length equals 13 residues. The V end lost 3 bases, the J end lost 4 bases, and 9 bases lay between the germline ends. CDR3 protein: CASSLREGTEAFF. CDR3 nucleotides: TGTGCCAGCAGCTTGAGGGAAGGCACTGAAGCTTTCTTT.

This clone was seen a single time. The rearrangement uses TRBV29-1 and TRBJ1-1, with D uncertain. Germline V lookup: CDR1 SQVTM, CDR2 ANQGSEA. The CDR3 totals 12 residues. Trimming removed 3 bases from V and 0 bases from J, with 5 bases in between. The CDR3 nucleotides read TGCAGCGTTGACAGGTTGAACACTGAAGCTTTCTTT. Translated, it gives CSVDRLNTEAFF.

This clone was seen a handful of times. The chain uses TRBV7-9 and TRBJ2-1; 9 nucleotides agree with TRBD2. Trimming at V came to 5 bases and at J to 4 bases, leaving 6 bases not matched to a gene. Germline V gene sequence: CDR1 SEHNR, CDR2 FQNEAQ (reference sequence). The CDR3 spans 15 residues. CDR3 sequence: CASSPSGGLYNEQFF. Here the CDR3 DNA reads TGTGCCAGCAGCCCGAGCGGGGGGCTATACAATGAGCAGTTCTTC.

This chain links TRBV7-8 with TRBJ2-2, with TRBD2 matching over 14 bases. CDR1 and CDR2 (germline): SGHVS, FQNEAQ. The length of the CDR3 is 15 residues. Trimming removed 6 bases from V and 7 bases from J; junction bases left unmatched: 4. Here the CDR3 DNA reads TGTGCCAGCAGGGGACTAGCGGGAGTTGGCGGGGAGCTGTTTTTT. This encodes CASRGLAGVGGELFF.

This sequence joins TRBV7-8 and TRBJ2-2, with D maybe TRBD2 (5 bases). The V end lost 6 bases, the J end lost 5 bases, and 10 bases lay between the germline ends. The CDR3 covers 13 residues. Germline V gene sequence: CDR1 SGHVS, CDR2 FQNEAQ. DNA of the CDR3: TGTGCCAGCAGACAGACGGGGACCGGGGAGCTGTTTTTT. As protein: CASRQTGTGELFF.

This CDR3 reads CASSRHAGGSPGELFF. As DNA, the CDR3 is TGTGCCAGCAGCCGCCATGCCGGGGGAAGTCCCGGGGAGCTGTTTTTT. The J gene is TRBJ2-2, the V gene TRBV5-4; TRBD2 is a possible D gene (6 bases). The V gene's germline CDR1 is SGHNT and CDR2 YYREEE (reference sequence). There are 16 residues in the CDR3. V lost 4 bases and J lost 6, with 19 bases in between. Based on the CDR3 plus reference TRBV5-4 and TRBJ2-2, the full variable domain is ETGVTQSPTHLIKTRGQQVTLRCSSQSGHNTVSWYQQALGQGPQFIFQYYREEENGRGNFPPRFSGLQFPNYSSELNVNALELDDSALYLCASSRHAGGSPGELFFGEGSRLTVL.

This clone has just one count. V and J are TRBV18 and TRBJ2-7; 7 bases line up with TRBD1. J was trimmed by 3 bases and V by 5 bases; bases with no gene match: 4. Germline assignment: CDR1 KGHSH and CDR2 LQKENI. The CDR3 runs to 13 residues. This chain's CDR3 is CASSAYRGYEQYF. The DNA for the CDR3 is TGTGCCAGCTCAGCTTACAGGGGCTACGAGCAGTACTTC.

The rearrangement uses TRBV25-1 and TRBJ2-5; tentatively, D is TRBD2 (5 bases). The CDR3 runs to 14 residues. The V end lost 1 base, the J end lost 5 bases, and 11 bases lay between the germline ends. Germline CDR1 MGHDK, CDR2 SYGVNS. The DNA of the CDR3 is TGTGCCAGCAGTGAATTTGAGGGTTTGGAGACCCAGTACTTC. Its protein is CASSEFEGLETQYF.

V gene TRBV19 combines with J gene TRBJ2-3; 11 bases are a match to TRBD2. V shed 9 bases and J 2 bases; nucleotides not matched to a gene: 7. Per the germline V gene, CDR1 is LNHDA and CDR2 is SQIVND (reference sequence). This CDR3 region has 15 residues. CDR3 sequence: CASHTSGSSTDTQYF. The CDR3 bases are TGTGCCAGCCATACTAGCGGGAGTTCCACAGATACGCAGTATTTT.

The chain combines TRBV27 with TRBJ2-3; weak D call: TRBD1 (6 bases). Trimming left V 5 bases short and J 2 bases short, with 14 bases between. The V gene's germline CDR1 is MNHEY and CDR2 SMNVEV (reference sequence). The CDR3 has 15 residues. The CDR3 loop reads CASSPPTGNTDTQYF. The CDR3 DNA sequence: TGTGCCAGCAGTCCACCCACAGGGAACACAGATACGCAGTATTTT.

The V gene is TRBV7-3, the J gene TRBJ2-1; 9 bases agree with TRBD2. CDR1 is SGHTA and CDR2 is FQGTGA in the germline V gene. The trim removed 5 bases at V and 4 bases at J, leaving 15 bases unmatched. The CDR3 totals 18 residues. The CDR3: CASSLNSGSGRKYNEQFF. CDR3 coding DNA: TGTGCCAGCAGCCTCAACTCGGGGAGCGGGAGGAAGTACAATGAGCAGTTCTTC. The full variable domain, its missing parts supplied by reference TRBV7-3 and TRBJ2-1, is GAGVSQTPSNKVTEKGKYVELRCDPISGHTALYWYRQSLGQGPEFLIYFQGTGAADDSGLPNDRFFAVRPEGSVSTLKIQRTERGDSAVYLCASSLNSGSGRKYNEQFFGPGTRLTVL.

A word on this clone: A read error may account for a junction end that differs from germline. The chain joins TRBV5-1 to TRBJ2-7; the match to TRBD1 covers 9 bases. Germline CDR1 reads SGHRS; CDR2 reads YFSETQ. The CDR3 spans 13 residues. CDR3 nucleotides: TGTGCCAGCAGCTCACGGGACAGGGTCGAGCAGTACTTC. Amino acids: CASSSRDRVEQYF.